This TCR beta chain was sequenced in a study of PD-1 blockade in classical Hodgkin lymphoma. Study outcomes and limitations: TCR diversity rose significantly by C4D1 in CD4+ but not CD8+ cells. Patients with a complete response exhibited baseline diversity comparable to newly diagnosed patients.

The repertoire was sequenced with immunoSEQ multiplex PCR; TCRdb's copy has only in-frame clones and lacks some. The sample carries some 13,000 clones, 70% to 90% recorded once. In the case of this clone: Its antigen is currently unknown.

Every patient had relapsed following autologous stem cell transplantation, and cohorts differed in brentuximab vedotin exposure. With 0 bases clipped from V and 6 bases from J, the junction kept 0 bases outside the gene matches. The CDR3 totals 15 residues. The germline CDR1 and CDR2 sequences are MNHEY and SVGAGI. The V gene is TRBV6-5, the J gene TRBJ2-1; 12 nucleotides line up with TRBD2. This TCR was recovered from a human donor with classical Hodgkin lymphoma. Here the sequenced sample was peripheral blood mononuclear cells (PBMCs), taken at baseline. The CDR3 nucleotides read TGTGCCAGCAGTTACTCGACTAGCGGGAGCAATGAGCAGTTCTTC. It yields the protein CASSYSTSGSNEQFF.